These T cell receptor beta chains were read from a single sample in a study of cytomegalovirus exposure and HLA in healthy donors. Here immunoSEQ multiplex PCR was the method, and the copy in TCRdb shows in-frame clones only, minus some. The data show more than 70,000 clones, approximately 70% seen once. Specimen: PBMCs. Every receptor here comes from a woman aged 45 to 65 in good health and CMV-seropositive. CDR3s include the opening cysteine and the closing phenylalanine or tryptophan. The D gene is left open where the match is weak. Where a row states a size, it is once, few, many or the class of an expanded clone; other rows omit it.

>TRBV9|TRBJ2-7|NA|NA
CASSVEDTTKDEQYF
TGTGCCAGCAGCGTAGAGGACACGACCAAAGACGAGCAGTACTTC
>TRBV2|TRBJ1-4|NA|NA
CASSLQATNEKLFF
TGTGCCAGCAGCCTACAGGCAACTAATGAAAAACTGTTTTTT
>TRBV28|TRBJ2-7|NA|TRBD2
CASSPGLAGYYEQYF
TGTGCCAGCAGTCCGGGACTAGCGGGCTACTACGAGCAGTACTTC
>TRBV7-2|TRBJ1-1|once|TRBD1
CASSRTGQGWTEAFF
TGTGCCAGCAGCCGAACTGGACAGGGCTGGACTGAAGCTTTCTTT
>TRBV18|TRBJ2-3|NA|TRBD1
CASSNRQGDTDTQYF
TGTGCCAGCTCAAACCGACAGGGCGATACAGATACGCAGTATTTT
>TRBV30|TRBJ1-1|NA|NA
CALRVELFTEAFF
TGTGCCCTACGGGTGGAACTTTTCACTGAAGCTTTCTTT
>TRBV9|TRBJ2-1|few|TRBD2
CASSVGSGGALNEQFF
TGTGCCAGCAGCGTAGGCAGCGGGGGGGCGTTGAATGAGCAGTTCTTC
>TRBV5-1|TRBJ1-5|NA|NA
CASSLAGSGVEAQHF
TGCGCCAGCAGCTTGGCTGGGTCCGGGGTCGAAGCCCAGCATTTT
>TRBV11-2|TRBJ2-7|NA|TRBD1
CASSADRAYEQYF
TGTGCCAGCAGCGCGGACAGGGCCTACGAGCAGTACTTC
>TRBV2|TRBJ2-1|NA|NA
CASSGDNPREEQFF
TGTGCCAGCAGTGGAGACAACCCTCGCGAGGAGCAGTTCTTC
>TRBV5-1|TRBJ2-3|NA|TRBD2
CASSRPVREDADTQYF
TGCGCCAGCAGCCGGCCCGTGCGGGAGGACGCAGATACGCAGTATTTT
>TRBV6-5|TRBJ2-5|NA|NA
CASSYSLAGRETQYF
TGTGCCAGCAGTTACTCTCTGGCAGGGCGGGAGACCCAGTACTTC
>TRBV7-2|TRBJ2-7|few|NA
CASSLASSDSVYEQYF
TGTGCCAGCAGCTTAGCTTCTTCGGACAGTGTCTACGAGCAGTACTTC
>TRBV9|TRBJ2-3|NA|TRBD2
CASSALAGATDTQYF
TGTGCCAGCAGCGCATTAGCGGGGGCCACAGATACGCAGTATTTT
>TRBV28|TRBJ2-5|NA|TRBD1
CASSYSRDRVETQYF
TGTGCCAGCAGTTATTCTAGGGACAGGGTTGAGACCCAGTACTTC
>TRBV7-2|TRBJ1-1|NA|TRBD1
CASSTRTGAVNTEAFF
TGTGCCAGCAGCACCCGGACAGGGGCCGTGAACACTGAAGCTTTCTTT
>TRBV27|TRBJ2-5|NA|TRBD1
CASRAAGGSETQYF
TGTGCCAGCAGGGCCGCAGGGGGTTCAGAGACCCAGTACTTC
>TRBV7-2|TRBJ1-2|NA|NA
CASSLARGLYGYTF
TGTGCCAGCAGCTTAGCGCGGGGGCTCTATGGCTACACCTTC
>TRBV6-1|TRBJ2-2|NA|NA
CASTPFEGTGELFF
TGTGCCTCTACCCCCTTTGAGGGCACCGGGGAGCTGTTTTTT
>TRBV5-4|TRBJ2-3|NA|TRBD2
CASGPGLAGVDTQYF
TGTGCCAGCGGCCCGGGACTAGCGGGAGTAGATACGCAGTATTTT
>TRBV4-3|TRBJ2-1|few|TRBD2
CASSQDVGGAYNEQFF
TGCGCCAGCAGCCAAGATGTCGGGGGGGCCTACAATGAGCAGTTCTTC
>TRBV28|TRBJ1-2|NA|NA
CASSVPDSYGYTF
TGTGCCAGCAGCGTCCCGGACAGCTATGGCTACACCTTC
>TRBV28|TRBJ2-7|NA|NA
CASSYQRSSPLGERAGRQSYEQYF
TGTGCCAGCAGTTACCAAAGGTCTTCCCCTTTAGGGGAGCGAGCGGGTCGGCAATCCTACGAGCAGTACTTC
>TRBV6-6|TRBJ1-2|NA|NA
CASSYAGDRGYTF
TGTGCCAGCAGTTACGCAGGTGACCGGGGCTACACCTTC
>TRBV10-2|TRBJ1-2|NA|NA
CASSVGHLNYGYTF
TGCGCCAGCAGTGTTGGTCACCTAAACTATGGCTACACCTTC
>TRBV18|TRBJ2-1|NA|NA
CASSPPRDFNEQFF
TGTGCCAGCTCACCTCCCAGGGATTTCAATGAGCAGTTCTTC
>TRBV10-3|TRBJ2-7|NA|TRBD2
CAISSGTSGTYEQYF
TGTGCCATCAGTTCAGGGACTAGCGGAACCTACGAGCAGTACTTC
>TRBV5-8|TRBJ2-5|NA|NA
CASSLVAGETQYF
TGTGCCAGCAGCTTGGTTGCGGGGGAGACCCAGTACTTC
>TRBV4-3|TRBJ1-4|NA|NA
CASSQDTTNEKLFF
TGCGCCAGCAGCCAAGATACAACTAATGAAAAACTGTTTTTT
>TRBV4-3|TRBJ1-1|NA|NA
CASSRPTGEAFF
TGCGCCAGCAGCCGACCGACGGGTGAAGCTTTCTTT
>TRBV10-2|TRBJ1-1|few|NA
CASSEDRHTGAFF
TGCGCCAGCAGTGAAGACCGCCACACAGGAGCTTTCTTT
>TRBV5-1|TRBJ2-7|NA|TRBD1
CASSTGTGREQYF
TGCGCCAGTAGTACCGGGACAGGGAGGGAGCAGTACTTC
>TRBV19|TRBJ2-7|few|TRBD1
CASGTVSSGEQYF
TGTGCCAGTGGGACAGTCTCCTCGGGGGAGCAGTACTTC
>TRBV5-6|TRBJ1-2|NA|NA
CASSSNQRIYGYTF
TGCGCCAGCAGCTCCAACCAGAGGATCTATGGCTACACCTTC
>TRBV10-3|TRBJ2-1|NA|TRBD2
CAISEGVTSGRSRNEQFF
TGTGCCATCAGTGAAGGGGTGACTAGCGGGAGAAGTAGGAATGAGCAGTTCTTC
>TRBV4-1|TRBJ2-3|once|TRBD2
CASRQTSGGPDGQYF
TGCGCCAGCAGGCAGACTAGCGGGGGGCCCGACGGGCAGTATTTT
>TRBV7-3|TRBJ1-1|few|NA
CASSLNSPGVVTEAFF
TGTGCCAGCAGCTTAAATAGTCCGGGGGTGGTAACTGAAGCTTTCTTT
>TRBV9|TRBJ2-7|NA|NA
CASSTLDALRCYF
TGTGCCAGCAGCACCCTCGATGCGCTCCGGTGCTACTTC
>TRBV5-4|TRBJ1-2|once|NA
CASSPPEGINYGYTF
TGTGCCAGCAGCCCCCCCGAGGGTATTAACTATGGCTACACCTTC
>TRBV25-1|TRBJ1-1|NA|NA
CASSREGGNTEAFF
TGTGCCAGCAGTCGGGAGGGGGGGAACACTGAAGCTTTCTTT
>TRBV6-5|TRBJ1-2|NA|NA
CASSWTKTGNYGYTF
TGTGCCAGCAGTTGGACTAAGACGGGTAACTATGGCTACACCTTC
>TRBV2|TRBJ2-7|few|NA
CASSLRQATYEQYF
TGTGCCAGCAGTCTCCGACAGGCAACCTACGAGCAGTACTTC
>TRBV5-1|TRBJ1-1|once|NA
CASSLIGAWKMNTEAFF
TGCGCCAGCAGCTTGATAGGGGCTTGGAAGATGAACACTGAAGCTTTCTTT
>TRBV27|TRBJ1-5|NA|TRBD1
CASSRTGNSYQPQHF
TGTGCCAGCAGTCGGACAGGGAACAGTTATCAGCCCCAGCATTTT
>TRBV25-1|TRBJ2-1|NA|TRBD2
CASSGLAGASYNEQFF
TGTGCCAGCTCTGGACTAGCGGGGGCCTCCTACAATGAGCAGTTCTTC
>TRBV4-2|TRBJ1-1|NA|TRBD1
CASTLQGSREAFF
TGTGCCAGCACCTTACAGGGGAGCCGTGAAGCTTTCTTT
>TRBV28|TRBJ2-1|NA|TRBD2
CASSFGSSGRSYNEQFF
TGTGCCAGCAGTTTTGGTAGTAGCGGGAGATCTTACAATGAGCAGTTCTTC
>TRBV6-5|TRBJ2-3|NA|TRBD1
CASSLDRVTDTQYF
TGTGCCAGCAGCCTCGACAGGGTCACAGATACGCAGTATTTT
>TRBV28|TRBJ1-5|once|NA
CASSPAGDPQPQHF
TGTGCCAGCAGTCCGGCAGGGGACCCTCAGCCCCAGCATTTT
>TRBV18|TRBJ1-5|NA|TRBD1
CASSRGEGAEWPQHF
TGTGCCAGCTCACGAGGTGAGGGGGCGGAGTGGCCCCAGCATTTT
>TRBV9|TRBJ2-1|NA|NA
CASSVGDFSNEQFF
TGTGCCAGCAGCGTAGGGGACTTCTCCAATGAGCAGTTCTTC
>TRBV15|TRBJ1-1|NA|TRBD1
CATSRVPGGNTEAFF
TGTGCCACCAGCAGAGTCCCAGGGGGGAACACTGAAGCTTTCTTT
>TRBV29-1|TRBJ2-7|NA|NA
CSVVQAAYEQYF
TGCAGCGTTGTGCAGGCCGCCTACGAGCAGTACTTC
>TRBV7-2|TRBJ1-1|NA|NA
CASSRNMNTEAFF
TGTGCCAGCAGTCGAAACATGAACACTGAAGCTTTCTTT
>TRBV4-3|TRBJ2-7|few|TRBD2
CASSQDLSGNEQYF
TGCGCCAGCAGCCAAGATTTGAGCGGGAACGAGCAGTACTTC